One and the same sample provided the 21 T cell receptor beta chains below, sequenced in a study of blood T cell repertoires in COVID-19. TCRdb keeps only in-frame clones here, not all; method: immunoSEQ multiplex PCR. The sample lists some 280,000 clones, just under 85% occurring once. Sequences were obtained from peripheral blood. The receptors originated from a woman aged 45-65 years with active or convalescent COVID-19.

The V and J genes are TRBV18 and TRBJ2-3, with TRBD2 identical over 7 bases. CDR3 size: 16 residues. V was clipped by 1 base and J by 0 bases; unmatched bases: 4. Germline loops: CDR1 KGHSH, CDR2 LQKENI. CDR3 DNA sequence: TGTGCCAGCTCACCACGGGGGGGAGCTAGCACAGATACGCAGTATTTT. Protein product: CASSPRGGASTDTQYF.

The chain uses TRBV7-6 and TRBJ1-1, with D perhaps TRBD1 (5 bases). Per the germline V gene, CDR1 is SGHVS and CDR2 is FNYEAQ. The V end was cut by 1 base, the J end by 5 bases, with 14 bases between. This CDR3 is 15 amino acids long. The CDR3 here is CASSLEPGRATEAFF. The CDR3 coding sequence is TGTGCCAGCAGCTTAGAACCAGGGAGGGCGACTGAAGCTTTCTTT.

In this sample, this clone turned up many times. V is TRBV20-1 and J is TRBJ2-3; D gene ambiguous. The germline V and J ends were trimmed by 6 bases and 1 base, with 5 bases remaining between them. Germline V gene sequence: CDR1 DFQATT, CDR2 SNEGSKA (reference sequence). The CDR3 contains 11 residues. CDR3 residues: CSAEGTDTQYF. The CDR3 coding sequence is TGCAGTGCAGAGGGCACAGATACGCAGTATTTT.

CDR3 amino acids: CASSKDRRDTQYF. The CDR3 DNA reads as TGTGCCAGTAGTAAGGACAGGAGAGATACGCAGTATTTT. The V and J genes are TRBV19 and TRBJ2-3, with TRBD1 matching 7 bases. CDR1 and CDR2 (germline): LNHDA, SQIVND (reference sequence). V shed 4 bases and J 5 bases; nucleotides not matched to a gene: 3. The CDR3 contains 13 residues.

This chain uses TRBV5-1 with TRBJ1-1; 7 bases map to TRBD1. This CDR3 contains 16 residues. The germline V gene has CDR1 SGHRS and CDR2 YFSETQ. Germline trimming cut 4 bases from V and 0 bases from J; bases unmatched to any gene: 9. The CDR3 region has the DNA TGCGCCAGCAGCCTCTACGGGACAGTTATGAACACTGAAGCTTTCTTT. It translates to CASSLYGTVMNTEAFF. The full variable domain, rest sourced from reference TRBV5-1 and TRBJ1-1, is KAGVTQTPRYLIKTRGQQVTLSCSPISGHRSVSWYQQTPGQGLQFLFEYFSETQRNKGNFPGRFSGRQFSNSRSEMNVSTLELGDSALYLCASSLYGTVMNTEAFFGQGTRLTVV.

This chain connects TRBV5-4 to TRBJ2-3; D perhaps matches TRBD2 (6 bases). The V and J ends lost 6 bases and 2 bases respectively, with 19 bases between them. CDR3 length: 16 residues. Germline loops: CDR1 SGHNT, CDR2 YYREEE (reference sequence). CDR3: CASNKAGTPTTDTQYF. The CDR3 DNA follows: TGTGCCAGCAACAAAGCCGGGACTCCGACCACAGATACGCAGTATTTT.

In its sample, this clone was seen a few times. The sample contains more than one DNA sequence encoding this CDR3. This chain joins TRBV29-1 and TRBJ1-3; D remains unclear. The CDR3 sequence is 11 residues long. V lost 3 bases to trimming and J lost 3 bases, with 3 bases between them. Looked up from germline, CDR1 is SQVTM and CDR2 is ANQGSEA. As DNA, the CDR3 is TGCAGCGTTGATCGTGGAAACACCATATATTTT. Translation: CSVDRGNTIYF.

The chain uses TRBV7-9 and TRBJ2-4, with D maybe TRBD1 (5 bases). CDR1 and CDR2 (germline): SEHNR, FQNEAQ (reference sequence). The length of the CDR3 is 17 residues. Between the trimmed V and J ends, which lost 0 bases and 0 bases, there was a span of 12 bases. The CDR3 protein is CASSLATGPLAKNIQYF. CDR3 bases: TGTGCCAGCAGCTTAGCCACAGGTCCGCTAGCCAAAAACATTCAGTACTTC.

Comment on this clone: Within the sample, other DNA sequences also encode this same CDR3. The CDR3 DNA sequence: TGTGCCAGCAGCCCGGGACTAGCGGAAGACAATGAGCAGTTCTTC. This translates into CASSPGLAEDNEQFF. The chain recombines TRBV7-9 with TRBJ2-1; TRBD2 matches at 11 bases. The CDR3 is 15 residues long. Germline-derived CDR1 and CDR2 are SEHNR and FQNEAQ (reference sequence). The junction had 5 bases not matched to a gene; V was cut back by 5 bases and J by 5 bases.

The CDR3 spells CASSSTAMRAFF. Here the CDR3 DNA reads TGTGCCAGCAGCTCGACGGCAATGCGGGCTTTCTTT. The chain links TRBV7-6 to TRBJ1-1; D not certain. Germline V gives CDR1 SGHVS, CDR2 FNYEAQ. Trimming pared 4 bases from V and 11 bases from J, leaving 14 bases between. The CDR3 consists of 12 residues.

This chain links TRBV12-5 with TRBJ1-6; the match to TRBD1 covers 8 bases. The CDR3 covers 13 residues. The J segment lost 12 bases and the V segment lost 6 bases, leaving 7 bases of the junction unmatched. Germline V gene data show CDR1 as LGHNT and CDR2 as FRNRAP. The CDR3 reads CASGNGQGRPLHF. DNA of the CDR3: TGTGCTAGTGGCAACGGACAGGGCCGACCCCTCCACTTT.

This chain uses TRBV5-1 with TRBJ2-7, with 16 nucleotides matching TRBD2. The length of the CDR3 is 16 residues. Germline V gene data show CDR1 as SGHRS and CDR2 as YFSETQ. Trimming at V came to 4 bases and at J to 1 base, leaving 2 bases not matched to a gene. In DNA, the CDR3 is TGCGCCAGCAGCCAGGGACTAGCGGGAGGGTCCTACGAGCAGTACTTC. This encodes CASSQGLAGGSYEQYF.

The CDR3 DNA is TGTGCCAGCAGCTGGGAGGGAAGTCAGTATGGCTACACCTTC. This codes for CASSWEGSQYGYTF. The chain joins TRBV11-2 to TRBJ1-2; D uncertain. CDR3 size: 14 residues. V was trimmed by 4 bases and J by 5 bases, leaving 14 bases between them. Germline assignment: CDR1 SGHAT and CDR2 FQNNGV.

V gene TRBV28 combines with J gene TRBJ1-6; possibly TRBD1 for D (5 bases). Between the trimmed V and J ends, which lost 1 base and 9 bases, there was a span of 13 bases. The CDR3 contains 15 residues. The germline gives CDR1 MDHEN, CDR2 SYDVKM. The CDR3 DNA reads as TGTGCCAGCAGTTTATATCAGGGCCTAGGTTCACCCCTCCACTTT. Translation: CASSLYQGLGSPLHF.

This clone was seen a single time. V usage is TRBV2 and J usage is TRBJ2-3; 9 positions match TRBD2. Germline assignment: CDR1 SNHLY and CDR2 FYNNEI. The CDR3 consists of 16 residues. The ends lost 4 bases at V and 0 bases at J; junction bases unmatched: 5. The CDR3 spells CASSAGTSPSTDTQYF. In DNA form, the CDR3 reads TGTGCCAGCAGTGCCGGGACTAGCCCTAGCACAGATACGCAGTATTTT.

This sequence joins TRBV5-1 and TRBJ2-3; 8 bases fit TRBD2. The CDR3 has 15 residues. From germline, CDR1 is SGHRS and CDR2 YFSETQ. Trimming took 6 bases from V and 1 from J; bases not matched to a gene: 7. CDR3 nucleotides: TGCGCCAGCAATAAAGCGGGAGTCGGCACAGATACGCAGTATTTT. This translates into CASNKAGVGTDTQYF.

CDR3 in amino acids: CASSRVNTEAFF. CDR3 coding DNA: TGTGCCAGCAGCCGGGTGAACACTGAAGCTTTCTTT. The chain recombines TRBV7-9 with TRBJ1-1; no reliable D call. The CDR3 runs to 12 residues. Germline CDR1 and CDR2: SEHNR and FQNEAQ (reference sequence). The ends were cut back, 5 bases at V and 0 bases at J, with 4 bases in the middle.

This chain joins TRBV14 and TRBJ1-1; maybe TRBD1 (6 bases). Germline V gene sequence: CDR1 SGHDN, CDR2 FVKESK. The V end was cut by 2 bases, the J end by 3 bases, with 16 bases between. This CDR3 comprises 16 residues. For the CDR3, the DNA is TGTGCCAGCAGCCAACTACAGGGTTTGGGGGACACTGAAGCTTTCTTT. It encodes CASSQLQGLGDTEAFF.

This chain links TRBV15 with TRBJ2-1; 11 positions agree with TRBD2. From germline, CDR1 is LNHNV and CDR2 YYDKDF (reference sequence). This CDR3 is 17 amino acids long. V was pared by 0 bases and J by 9 bases, with 10 bases of the junction left unmatched. CDR3 nucleotides: TGTGCCACCAGCAGAGATCTGGGAATAGCGGGAGGGCTTGAGCAGTTCTTC. Translated, it gives CATSRDLGIAGGLEQFF. The full variable domain, its missing parts supplied by reference TRBV15 and TRBJ2-1, is DAMVIQNPRYQVTQFGKPVTLSCSQTLNHNVMYWYQQKSSQAPKLLFHYYDKDFNNEADTPDNFQSRRPNTSFCFLDIRSPGLGDTAMYLCATSRDLGIAGGLEQFFGPGTRLTVL.

The rearrangement uses TRBV6-5 and TRBJ1-2; tentatively, D is TRBD1 (5 bases). Germline V gives CDR1 MNHEY, CDR2 SVGAGI. Trimming stripped 5 bases from V and 2 bases from J, with 15 bases between. The CDR3 contains 15 residues. This chain's CDR3 is CASSLGRDGNYGYTF. CDR3 sequence (DNA): TGTGCCAGCAGTCTCGGCAGGGATGGGAACTATGGCTACACCTTC.

The CDR3 here is CASSSQKNVPGELFF. In DNA form, the CDR3 reads TGTGCCAGTAGTTCCCAGAAAAATGTTCCCGGGGAGCTGTTTTTT. The V gene is TRBV19, the J gene TRBJ2-2; D not certain. Germline assignment: CDR1 LNHDA and CDR2 SQIVND (reference sequence). Trimming removed 5 bases from V and 6 bases from J, with 16 bases in between. The CDR3 is 15 amino acids.